One and the same sample provided the 32 T cell receptor beta chains below, sequenced in a study of molecular identifiers for immune sequencing clone quantification. TCRdb re-analysed the PCR reads in MiXCR, keeping a single row per CDR3 protein. Among about 35,000 distinct CDR3 sequences, around 20% were seen once, and the ten largest hold about 6.2%. Sequenced material: naive CD8+ T cells from blood, with Jurkat cell RNA spiked in. Subset indicated: FACS-sorted CD8+CD4-CCR7+CD45RA+ naive T cells. The source of these receptors is a human donor in good health. Some libraries in this study had Jurkat cell RNA spiked in.

This clonotype was seen at least ten times. This chain joins TRBV7-3 and TRBJ2-7; 10 bases are shared with TRBD2. Germline V gene sequence: CDR1 SGHTA, CDR2 FQGTGA. CDR3 length: 15 residues. The junction had 10 bases not matched to a gene; V was cut back by 4 bases and J by 7 bases. CDR3: CASSSTSGDSEEQYF. The DNA of the CDR3 is TGTGCCAGCAGCTCAACTAGCGGGGATTCGGAAGAGCAGTACTTC.

Many counts were recorded for this clonotype. The V and J genes are TRBV24-1 and TRBJ2-1; TRBD2 matches at 9 bases. This CDR3 has 16 residues. V dropped 4 bases and J dropped 1; count of bases not matched to a gene: 4. Germline loops: CDR1 KGHDR, CDR2 SFDVKD. In DNA, the CDR3 is TGTGCCACCAGTGACTCTCTAGCGGGATCCTACAATGAGCAGTTCTTC. It translates to CATSDSLAGSYNEQFF.

This clonotype has just a few counts. The rearrangement joins TRBV12-3 or TRBV12-4 to TRBJ2-7; maybe TRBD1 (6 bases). The germline V and J ends were trimmed by 6 bases and 7 bases, with 13 bases remaining between them. The CDR3 consists of 12 residues. The CDR3 sequence is CASSLDSLEQYF. The CDR3, as DNA: TGTGCCAGCAGCCTGGACAGTTTGGAGCAGTACTTC.

This clonotype showed up many times. This chain links TRBV18 with TRBJ2-2; D tentatively reads TRBD1 or TRBD2 (5 bases each). The V gene's germline CDR1 is KGHSH and CDR2 LQKENI. The CDR3 sequence is 15 residues long. The V gene lost 3 bases and the J gene lost 4 bases, with 12 bases spanning the gap. CDR3 nucleotides: TGTGCCAGCTCACCCAGGGACGATTCCACCGGGGAGCTGTTTTTT. It codes for CASSPRDDSTGELFF.

This clonotype was found many times. The chain couples TRBV9 to TRBJ2-1; TRBD2 matches at 13 bases. CDR3 length equals 17 residues. CDR1 SGDLS and CDR2 YYNGEE come from the germline V gene. V shed 3 bases, J shed 4 bases, and the junction held 7 bases outside the gene matches. CDR3 protein: CASSAQGLAGEYNEQFF. CDR3 DNA sequence: TGTGCCAGCAGCGCCCAAGGACTAGCGGGAGAGTACAATGAGCAGTTCTTC. The variable domain in full, with the rest retrieved from reference TRBV9 and TRBJ2-1, is DSGVTQTPKHLITATGQRVTLRCSPRSGDLSVYWYQQSLDQGLQFLIQYYNGEERAKGNILERFSAQQFPDLHSELNLSSLELGDSALYFCASSAQGLAGEYNEQFFGPGTRLTVL.

This clonotype came up a few times. The genes are TRBV10-3 and TRBJ2-1, with a weak D call TRBD2 (6 bases). V lost 2 bases, J lost 2 bases, and 7 bases lay in between. The CDR3 runs 14 residues. Germline CDR1 ENHRY, CDR2 SYGVKD. CDR3 region: CAISEGGTYNEQFF. CDR3 nucleotides: TGTGCCATCAGTGAGGGCGGGACCTACAATGAGCAGTTCTTC.

This clonotype has ten or more counts. J is TRBJ2-1 and V is TRBV4-1, with D possibly being TRBD2 (6 bases). The CDR3 has 15 residues. CDR1 is MGHRA, CDR2 YSYEKL, per germline. With 0 bases removed from V and 4 bases from J, the gap between germline ends came to 10 bases. The CDR3 coding sequence is TGCGCCAGCAGCCAAGAGACTAGAAGATACAATGAGCAGTTCTTC. Residues: CASSQETRRYNEQFF.

This clonotype was seen at least ten times. The genes are TRBV9 and TRBJ2-1; 8 nucleotides line up with TRBD2. This CDR3 contains 13 residues. Germline V gene lookup returns CDR1 SGDLS and CDR2 YYNGEE. The junction had 4 bases not matched to a gene; V was cut back by 3 bases and J by 8 bases. CDR3 amino acids: CASSATRGDEQFF. The CDR3 DNA reads TGTGCCAGCAGCGCCACGCGGGGGGATGAGCAGTTCTTC.

This clonotype was observed many times. The chain uses TRBV7-9 and TRBJ2-1, with D perhaps matching TRBD1 or TRBD2 (5 bases each). Trimming left V 9 bases short and J 1 base short, with 16 bases between. CDR3 length equals 15 residues. The germline CDR1 and CDR2 sequences are SEHNR and FQNEAQ (reference sequence). The CDR3 sequence is CASEGGASSYNEQFF. For the CDR3, the DNA is TGTGCCAGTGAGGGTGGGGCCTCGTCCTACAATGAGCAGTTCTTC. The complete variable domain, with remaining parts taken from reference TRBV7-9 and TRBJ2-1, reads DTGVSQNPRHKITKRGQNVTFRCDPISEHNRLYWYRQTLGQGPEFLTYFQNEAQLEKSRLLSDRFSAERPKGSFSTLEIQRTEQGDSAMYLCASEGGASSYNEQFFGPGTRLTVL.

The V call is TRBV5-1, the J call TRBJ2-2; a weak D match, TRBD1 (6 bases). The V gene's germline CDR1 is SGHRS and CDR2 YFSETQ. This CDR3 has 15 amino acids. V was cut by 4 bases and J by 4 bases, with 14 bases left in between. The CDR3 loop reads CASSVLRGPTGELFF. The CDR3, as DNA: TGCGCCAGCAGCGTGCTCAGGGGACCCACCGGGGAGCTGTTTTTT.

The gene calls are TRBV5-6 and TRBJ2-5, with D unclear. Germline-derived CDR1 and CDR2 are SGHDT and YYEEEE. V shed 0 bases and J shed 4 bases, with 13 bases lying between them. This CDR3 spans 15 amino acids. The CDR3 loop is CASSLAPTDGETQYF. DNA for the CDR3: TGTGCCAGCAGCTTGGCTCCAACCGACGGAGAGACCCAGTACTTC.

This clonotype was found many times. This sequence joins TRBV20-1 and TRBJ2-7; D not resolved. Germline V gene data show CDR1 as DFQATT and CDR2 as SNEGSKA (reference sequence). V lost 5 bases to trimming and J lost 3 bases, with 17 bases between them. This CDR3 is 14 amino acids long. The CDR3 bases are TGCAGTGCTGGGTACCAAGGCAGATACTACGAGCAGTACTTC. Protein product: CSAGYQGRYYEQYF.

The chain is built from TRBV19 and TRBJ2-7; D is unresolved. Trimming removed 3 bases at V and 2 bases at J, with 8 bases between. This CDR3 has 13 residues. Looked up from germline, CDR1 is LNHDA and CDR2 is SQIVND (reference sequence). DNA of the CDR3: TGTGCCAGTAGTATCAGTCTGACCTACGAGCAGTACTTC. It yields the protein CASSISLTYEQYF.

This clonotype has more than one count but fewer than ten. The V gene is TRBV19, the J gene TRBJ2-7, with TRBD1 matching over 8 bases. Germline V lookup: CDR1 LNHDA, CDR2 SQIVND (reference sequence). This CDR3 has 14 residues. The trim removed 5 bases at V and 2 bases at J, leaving 5 bases unmatched. CDR3: CASSAGTGAYEQYF. CDR3 coding DNA: TGTGCCAGTAGTGCCGGGACAGGAGCCTACGAGCAGTACTTC.

This clonotype was counted at least ten times. This chain joins TRBV6-6 and TRBJ2-1; 10 bases match TRBD1. The J segment lost 6 bases and the V segment lost 6 bases, leaving 8 bases of the junction unmatched. Germline assignment: CDR1 MNHNY and CDR2 SVGAGI (reference sequence). The CDR3 has 15 residues. CDR3 in amino acids: CASSPTGTGVNEQFF. DNA of the CDR3: TGTGCCAGCAGCCCCACCGGGACAGGGGTCAATGAGCAGTTCTTC.

This clonotype was observed many times. The gene calls are TRBV28 and TRBJ2-2; perhaps TRBD2 as D (7 bases). Per the germline V gene, CDR1 is MDHEN and CDR2 is SYDVKM. The CDR3 has 15 amino acids. V lost 5 bases, J lost 5 bases, and 15 bases lay in between. CDR3 protein: CASSIYREGTGELFF. DNA of the CDR3: TGTGCCAGCAGTATCTACAGGGAGGGGACCGGGGAGCTGTTTTTT.

At least ten counts were recorded for this clonotype. V is TRBV7-9 and J is TRBJ2-3, with a tentative D call TRBD1 (5 bases). Trimming stripped 4 bases from V and 9 bases from J, with 17 bases between. CDR1 is SEHNR and CDR2 is FQNEAQ in the germline V gene (reference sequence). This CDR3 has 14 residues. The CDR3 spells CASSSTADRDTQYF. In DNA, the CDR3 is TGTGCCAGCAGCTCAACCGCCGACAGAGACACGCAGTATTTT.

The chain carries TRBV9 and TRBJ2-3, with TRBD2 matching 7 bases. With V trimmed by 0 bases and J by 7 bases, 5 bases remained unmatched. Germline V gene sequence: CDR1 SGDLS, CDR2 YYNGEE. The CDR3 is made up of 14 amino acids. The CDR3 sequence is CASSVAGGRHTQYF. The CDR3 DNA sequence: TGTGCCAGCAGCGTAGCGGGAGGCCGCCATACGCAGTATTTT.

This clonotype was observed a single time. A much larger clone sits a single nucleotide away, making a read error possible. A read error is likely, as this CDR3 ends without the conserved phenylalanine or tryptophan. The genes are TRBV11-2 and TRBJ1-4; 7 positions match TRBD1. Germline V lookup: CDR1 SGHAT, CDR2 FQNNGV. CDR3 length: 16 amino acids. V trimming: 2 bases; J trimming: 8 bases; junction bases outside the gene matches: 11. As DNA, the CDR3 is TGTGCCAGCAGCTTAAGTAAGGGGGCAGGGCAAGAAAAACTGTTTCTT. Its protein is CASSLSKGAGQEKLFL.

This clonotype was seen a single time. The chain is built from TRBV2 and TRBJ2-1; D not resolved. Germline V gives CDR1 SNHLY, CDR2 FYNNEI. This CDR3 has 10 amino acids. Trimming stripped 3 bases from V and 8 bases from J, with 2 bases between. This CDR3 is CASSEDEQFF. The CDR3 DNA follows: TGTGCCAGCAGTGAGGATGAGCAGTTCTTC.

This clonotype was counted at least ten times. The rearrangement joins TRBV7-2 to TRBJ2-7; D gene uncertain. Germline CDR1 is SGHTA and CDR2 is FQGNSA. This CDR3 is built from 12 residues. V gave up 3 bases and J gave up 4 bases, with 7 bases separating them. The CDR3 region is CASSFSGYEQYF. The CDR3 DNA is TGTGCCAGCAGCTTCTCGGGTTACGAGCAGTACTTC.

This chain uses TRBV20-1 with TRBJ2-7; 14 positions agree with TRBD2. This CDR3 contains 16 residues. Per the germline V gene, CDR1 is DFQATT and CDR2 is SNEGSKA (reference sequence). V gave up 5 bases and J gave up 4 bases; unmatched junction bases: 10. CDR3 loop: CSAFSDRTSGRYEQYF. Written as DNA, the CDR3 is TGCAGTGCTTTCTCCGATCGGACTAGCGGGAGGTACGAGCAGTACTTC.

The chain carries TRBV12-3 or TRBV12-4 and TRBJ2-7, with D possibly being TRBD2 (6 bases). V was clipped by 3 bases and J by 4 bases, with 19 bases between them. The CDR3 totals 16 residues. The CDR3: CASSFFVSSEGYEQYF. DNA for the CDR3: TGTGCCAGCAGTTTTTTTGTGTCTAGCGAGGGGTACGAGCAGTACTTC.

This clonotype was seen many times. The rearrangement uses TRBV4-2 and TRBJ2-5; D could derive from TRBD1 or TRBD2 (5 bases each). V was trimmed by 1 base and J by 4 bases, leaving 7 bases between them. In germline, CDR1 is LGHNA, CDR2 YNFKEQ. This CDR3 spans 13 amino acids. The CDR3 loop reads CASSQGGRETQYF. The CDR3 DNA is TGTGCCAGCAGCCAAGGGGGACGAGAGACCCAGTACTTC.

This clonotype was seen more than once but under ten times. CDR3 sequence reads: CASSITRATDTQYF. CDR3 nucleotides: TGTGCCAGTAGTATTACCAGGGCTACAGATACGCAGTATTTT. The chain couples TRBV19 to TRBJ2-3; D perhaps matches TRBD1 (5 bases). The CDR3 consists of 14 residues. Between the trimmed V and J ends, which lost 3 bases and 3 bases, there was a span of 10 bases. The germline gives CDR1 LNHDA, CDR2 SQIVND (reference sequence). The whole variable domain, remainder taken from reference TRBV19 and TRBJ2-3, is DGGITQSPKYLFRKEGQNVTLSCEQNLNHDAMYWYRQDPGQGLRLIYYSQIVNDFQKGDIAEGYSVSREKKESFPLTVTSAQKNPTAFYLCASSITRATDTQYFGPGTRLTVL.

This clonotype was observed many times. The chain carries TRBV6-5 and TRBJ2-5; D is undetermined. With 3 bases removed from V and 5 bases from J, the gap between germline ends came to 4 bases. The CDR3 spans 11 residues. Looked up from germline, CDR1 is MNHEY and CDR2 is SVGAGI. CDR3: CASSYLETQYF. The CDR3 nucleotides read TGTGCCAGCAGTTATCTGGAGACCCAGTACTTC.

This clonotype was counted at least ten times. This chain uses TRBV6-2 or TRBV6-3 with TRBJ2-7; 13 nucleotides agree with TRBD2. The germline V gene has CDR1 MNHEY and CDR2 SVGEGT. J lost 3 bases, V lost 4 bases, and 0 bases had no gene match. This CDR3 has 14 residues. The DNA of the CDR3 is TGTGCCAGCAGTTGGACTAGCGGGAGCTACGAGCAGTACTTC. Amino acids: CASSWTSGSYEQYF.

This clonotype was detected only once. A much more abundant neighbour one base away suggests this may be a read error. The chain has TRBV12-3 or TRBV12-4 and TRBJ2-7, with D maybe TRBD2 (6 bases). CDR3 length equals 12 residues. The DNA for the CDR3 is TGTGTCAGCAGCGGGCCAGACTACGAGCAGTACTTC. This encodes CVSSGPDYEQYF.

This clonotype was recorded many times. The J gene is TRBJ2-7, the V gene TRBV7-2; no firm D call. CDR1 is SGHTA, CDR2 FQGNSA, per germline. V lost 0 bases and J 6 bases, leaving 12 bases between the germline ends. This CDR3 has 14 amino acids. CDR3 in DNA: TGTGCCAGCAGCTTAGCAGGGCTGGTCGGCGAGCAGTACTTC. This sequence encodes CASSLAGLVGEQYF.

This clonotype was seen at least ten times. The chain joins TRBV14 to TRBJ2-1; TRBD2 aligns across 9 bases. V was pared by 4 bases and J by 1 base, with 5 bases of the junction left unmatched. CDR1 and CDR2 (germline): SGHDN, FVKESK. This CDR3 has 16 residues. The CDR3 DNA reads TGTGCCAGCAGCCTCACTAGCGGGCTATCCTACAATGAGCAGTTCTTC. This encodes CASSLTSGLSYNEQFF.

This clonotype was seen ten or more times. As DNA, the CDR3 is TGTGCCAGCAGCTTACTAGCGGGAGTAACCGGGGAGCTGTTTTTT. This sequence encodes CASSLLAGVTGELFF. The chain uses TRBV7-9 and TRBJ2-2; the match to TRBD2 covers 10 bases. Per germline, CDR1 SEHNR and CDR2 FQNEAQ (reference sequence). The CDR3 runs to 15 residues. After removal of 2 bases from V and 5 bases from J, the junction contained 2 bases not matched to a gene.

The chain employs TRBV14 and TRBJ2-7; D perhaps matches TRBD1 (5 bases). The CDR3 has 12 amino acids. Germline lookup yields CDR1 SGHDN and CDR2 FVKESK. Trimming removed 4 bases at V and 4 bases at J, with 8 bases between. The CDR3 bases are TGTGCCAGCAGCCCTCAGGGTTACGAGCAGTACTTC. This encodes CASSPQGYEQYF.